This T cell receptor beta chain was observed in a study of T cell clonotyping in hematopoietic cell transplantation (dated by TCRdb to 2020 to 2022). Describing the broader study: A total of about 140 blood samples were gathered in the study from 35 to 45 consecutive transplant recipients along with their related donors. Recruitment of patients ran from 2015 to early 2017, and follow-up continued until late 2020 or until death. Summary of the overall study and its limitations: Inverse Simpson Index values from donors and from recipients before transplant predicted broader TCR repertoire diversity after transplant. The sample size was limited, and because cells were not sorted, the contributions of CD4 and CD8 repertoires could not be separated. After transplant, TCR diversity in recipients dropped, and pathologically expanded clonotypes increased progressively from day 30 to day 180. Overlap with donor repertoires was found for only a small fraction of recipient repertoires, with over 95% found to appear de novo at the given depth.

What the time point label conveys for this sample: 100 days after allo-HCT. Recipient blood was collected about 28 days before transplant and at days 30, 100 and 180 after transplant. Nuclei Lysis Solution was used to extract genomic DNA from fresh or cryopreserved unfractionated peripheral blood mononuclear cells. The germline V gene gives CDR1 as SGHTA and CDR2 as FQGNSA. V loses 1 base, J loses 5 bases, and the germline ends lie 5 bases apart. Taken from cysteine to phenylalanine, the CDR3 has 12 residues. Only the CDR3 DNA is retained, 36 bases long and in frame from the first base. A few counts support this clone. No cognate antigen has been identified for it. No quality values exist for individual bases; no much larger clone is one base distant. The same CDR3 also results from other DNA sequences found in this sample. The immunoSEQ assay, a bias-controlled multiplex PCR using V- and J-specific primers, was used to amplify TCR beta CDR3 regions from genomic DNA. In a second PCR step, a proprietary barcode and Illumina adapter sequences were attached to the CDR3 amplicons. An Illumina MiSeq instrument was used to sequence the CDR3 libraries. Per the source publication's procedure: Export and quality control were performed with immunoSEQ Analyzer 3.0, and downstream analyses were performed with R Bioconductor and Immunarch. Only productive rearrangements within the normalized downsampled data set were used in the calculation of repertoire metrics. Pathologically expanded clonotypes were defined as those larger than 5 templates in the normalized cohort. The Inverse Simpson Index was used to measure repertoire diversity. The non-normalized data set was used for CMV-specificity analyses so that all clonotypes could be captured. In its TCRdb copy, this immuneACCESS table keeps in-frame sequences only and misses some clones. Where compared with another copy, unresolved V genes explain less than half of these, and the others have no known cause. Clone size and the V and J calls come from that table; the DNA yielded D and trimming. Within this sample are roughly 9,300 clones, with 50% to 65% of them counted one time only. Clones ranked in the top ten supply roughly 13% of the sample.

Sequencing was performed on peripheral blood mononuclear cells, taken 100 days after allogeneic stem cell transplant. The V gene is TRBV7-2 and the J gene is TRBJ1-1, with the D gene uncertain. This receptor was obtained from a female patient in her fifties who had an allogeneic stem cell transplant from an unrelated donor, so the T cells may come from the graft donor. Some clones in this sample may be carry-over from other donors' samples. This receptor has the CDR3 CASSLGLTEAFF. The DNA reads TGTGCCAGCAGCTTAGGACTTACTGAAGCTTTCTTT.